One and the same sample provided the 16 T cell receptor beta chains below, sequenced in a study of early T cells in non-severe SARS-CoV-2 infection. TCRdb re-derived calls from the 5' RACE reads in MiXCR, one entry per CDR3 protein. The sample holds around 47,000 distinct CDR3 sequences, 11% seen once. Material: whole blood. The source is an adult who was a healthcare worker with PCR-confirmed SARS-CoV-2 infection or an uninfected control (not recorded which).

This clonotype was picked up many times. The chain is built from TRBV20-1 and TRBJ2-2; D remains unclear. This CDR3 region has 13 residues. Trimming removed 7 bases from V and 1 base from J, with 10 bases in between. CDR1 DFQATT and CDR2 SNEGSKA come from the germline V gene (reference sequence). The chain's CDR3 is CSVTPENTGELFF. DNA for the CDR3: TGCAGTGTCACCCCAGAGAACACCGGGGAGCTGTTTTTT.

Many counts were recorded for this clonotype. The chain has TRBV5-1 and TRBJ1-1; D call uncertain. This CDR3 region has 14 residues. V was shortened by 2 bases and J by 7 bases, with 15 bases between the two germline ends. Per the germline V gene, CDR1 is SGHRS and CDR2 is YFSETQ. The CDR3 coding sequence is TGCGCCAGCAGCTTATGGGGAGGCGTGGATGAAGCTTTCTTT. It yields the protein CASSLWGGVDEAFF.

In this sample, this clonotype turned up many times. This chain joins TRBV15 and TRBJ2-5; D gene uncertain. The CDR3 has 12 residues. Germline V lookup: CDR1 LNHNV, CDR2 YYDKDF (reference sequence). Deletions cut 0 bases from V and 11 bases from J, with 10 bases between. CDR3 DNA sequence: TGTGCCACCAGCAGAGATTATATGGAGCAGTACTTC. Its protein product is CATSRDYMEQYF.

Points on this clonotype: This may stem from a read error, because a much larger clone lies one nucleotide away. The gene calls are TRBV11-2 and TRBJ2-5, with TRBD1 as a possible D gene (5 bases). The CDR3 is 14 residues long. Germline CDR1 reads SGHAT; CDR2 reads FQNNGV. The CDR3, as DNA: TGTGCCAGCAGCTCTTCTAACAGGCAAGACACCCAGTACTTC. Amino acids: CASSSSNRQDTQYF.

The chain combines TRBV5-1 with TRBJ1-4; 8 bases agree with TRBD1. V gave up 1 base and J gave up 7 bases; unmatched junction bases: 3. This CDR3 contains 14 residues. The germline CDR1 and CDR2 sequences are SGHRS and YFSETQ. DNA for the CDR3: TGCGCCAGCAGCTTGCTCCAGGGGGCTGAAAAACTGTTTTTT. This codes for CASSLLQGAEKLFF.

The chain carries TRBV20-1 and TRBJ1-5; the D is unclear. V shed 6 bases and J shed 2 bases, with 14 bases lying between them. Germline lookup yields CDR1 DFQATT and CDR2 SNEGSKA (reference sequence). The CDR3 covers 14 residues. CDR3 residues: CSALPGIRNQPQHF. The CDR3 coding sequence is TGCAGTGCATTACCGGGCATTCGCAATCAGCCCCAGCATTTT.

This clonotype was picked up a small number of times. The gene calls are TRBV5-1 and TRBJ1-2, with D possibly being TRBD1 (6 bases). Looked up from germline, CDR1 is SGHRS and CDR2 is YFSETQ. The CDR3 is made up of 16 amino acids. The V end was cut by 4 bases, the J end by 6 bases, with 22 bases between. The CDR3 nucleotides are TGCGCCAGCAGCCCGGAACCAACAGTGGGGGCCGATGGCTACACCTTC. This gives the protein CASSPEPTVGADGYTF.

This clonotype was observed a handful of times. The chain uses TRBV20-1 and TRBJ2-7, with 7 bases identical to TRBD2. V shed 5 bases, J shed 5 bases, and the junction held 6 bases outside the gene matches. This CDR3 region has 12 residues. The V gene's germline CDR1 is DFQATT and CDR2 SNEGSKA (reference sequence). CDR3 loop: CSAATSFHEQYF. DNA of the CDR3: TGCAGTGCTGCGACTAGCTTCCACGAGCAGTACTTC.

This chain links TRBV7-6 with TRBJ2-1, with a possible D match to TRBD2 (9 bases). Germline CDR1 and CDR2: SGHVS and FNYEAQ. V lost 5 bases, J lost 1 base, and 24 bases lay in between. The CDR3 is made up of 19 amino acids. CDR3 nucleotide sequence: TGTGCCAGCAGCCCTACAGGGGGAAGGCTAGCGGGGTCCTACAATGAGCAGTTCTTC. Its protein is CASSPTGGRLAGSYNEQFF.

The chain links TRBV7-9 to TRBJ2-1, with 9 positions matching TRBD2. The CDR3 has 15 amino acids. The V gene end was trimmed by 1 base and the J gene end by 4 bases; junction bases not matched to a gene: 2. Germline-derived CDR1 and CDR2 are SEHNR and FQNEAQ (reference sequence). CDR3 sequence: CASSLVAGVYNEQFF. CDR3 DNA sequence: TGTGCCAGCAGCTTAGTAGCGGGGGTTTACAATGAGCAGTTCTTC.

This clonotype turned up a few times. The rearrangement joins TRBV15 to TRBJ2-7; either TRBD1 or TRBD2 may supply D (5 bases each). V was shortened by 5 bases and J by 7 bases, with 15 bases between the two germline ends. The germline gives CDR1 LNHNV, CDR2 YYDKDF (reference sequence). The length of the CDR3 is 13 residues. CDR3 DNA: TGTGCCACCAGCTATGGGGCGGGCGAAGAGCAGTACTTC. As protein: CATSYGAGEEQYF. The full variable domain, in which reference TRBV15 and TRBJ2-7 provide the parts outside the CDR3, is DAMVIQNPRYQVTQFGKPVTLSCSQTLNHNVMYWYQQKSSQAPKLLFHYYDKDFNNEADTPDNFQSRRPNTSFCFLDIRSPGLGDTAMYLCATSYGAGEEQYFGPGTRLTVT.

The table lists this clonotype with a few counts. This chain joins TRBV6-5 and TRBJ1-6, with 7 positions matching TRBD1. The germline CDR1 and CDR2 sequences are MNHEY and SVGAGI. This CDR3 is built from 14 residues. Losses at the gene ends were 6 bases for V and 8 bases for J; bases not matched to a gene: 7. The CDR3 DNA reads TGTGCCAGCAGAAACAGGGGAAAGGATTCACCCCTCCACTTT. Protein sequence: CASRNRGKDSPLHF.

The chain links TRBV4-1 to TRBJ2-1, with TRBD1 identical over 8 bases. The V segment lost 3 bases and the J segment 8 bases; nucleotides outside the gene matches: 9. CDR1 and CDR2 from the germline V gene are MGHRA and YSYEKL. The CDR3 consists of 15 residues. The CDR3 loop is CASSQVGQGIDEQFF. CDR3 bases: TGCGCCAGCAGCCAGGTTGGACAGGGTATAGATGAGCAGTTCTTC.

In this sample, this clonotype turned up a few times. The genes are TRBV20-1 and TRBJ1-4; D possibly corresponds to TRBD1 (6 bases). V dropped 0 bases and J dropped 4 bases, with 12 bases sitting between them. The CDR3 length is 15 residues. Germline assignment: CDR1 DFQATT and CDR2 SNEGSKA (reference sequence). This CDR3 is CSARDVAGDNEKLFF. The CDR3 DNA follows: TGCAGTGCTAGAGATGTGGCAGGGGATAATGAAAAACTGTTTTTT.

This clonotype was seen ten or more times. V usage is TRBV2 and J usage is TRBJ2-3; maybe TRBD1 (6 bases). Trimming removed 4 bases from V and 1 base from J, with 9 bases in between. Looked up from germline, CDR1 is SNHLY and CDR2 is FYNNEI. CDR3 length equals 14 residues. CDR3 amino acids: CASSGPGGTDTQYF. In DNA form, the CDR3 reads TGTGCCAGCAGTGGCCCAGGGGGCACAGATACGCAGTATTTT. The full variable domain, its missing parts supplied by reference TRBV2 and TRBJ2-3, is EPEVTQTPSHQVTQMGQEVILRCVPISNHLYFYWYRQILGQKVEFLVSFYNNEISEKSEIFDDQFSVERPDGSNFTLKIRSTKLEDSAMYFCASSGPGGTDTQYFGPGTRLTVL.

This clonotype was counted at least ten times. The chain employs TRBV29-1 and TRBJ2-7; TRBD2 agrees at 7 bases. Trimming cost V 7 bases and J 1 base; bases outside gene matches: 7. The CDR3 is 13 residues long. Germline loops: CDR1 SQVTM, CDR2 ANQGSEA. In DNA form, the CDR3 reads TGCAGCGCCGCTAGCGGTTCTTCCTACGAGCAGTACTTC. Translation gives CSAASGSSYEQYF.